These T cell receptor beta chains were read from a single sample in a study of cytomegalovirus exposure and HLA in healthy donors. Clones were read by immunoSEQ multiplex PCR, and TCRdb kept only the in-frame ones, dropping some. The repertoire table contains under 200,000 clones. Source material: PBMCs. The origin of the receptors is a man under 40 in good health and CMV-seronegative. Both conserved end residues are part of each CDR3. The D gene is left open where the match is weak.

CDR3 DNA: TGTGCCAGCAGCGTAGCGCTTAGCGAGGACTACGAGCAGTACTTC
CDR3 protein: CASSVALSEDYEQYF
V gene: TRBV9
J gene: TRBJ2-7
D gene: -

CDR3 DNA: TGTGCCTGGAGTGGGGCAGGGCCCTACTACGAGCAGTACTTC
CDR3 protein: CAWSGAGPYYEQYF
V gene: TRBV30
J gene: TRBJ2-7
D gene: -

CDR3 DNA: TGTGCCAGCAGCGTCCGACCGGGACTAGCCTACGAGCAGTACTTC
CDR3 protein: CASSVRPGLAYEQYF
V gene: TRBV7-3
J gene: TRBJ2-7
D gene: TRBD2

CDR3 DNA: TGTGCCAGCAGTGACTCTGGTGCCTCGAGAGGCTACACCTTC
CDR3 protein: CASSDSGASRGYTF
V gene: TRBV6-4
J gene: TRBJ1-2
D gene: -

CDR3 DNA: TGCAGCGTTGTTTTACAGAATTACTACGAGCAGTACTTC
CDR3 protein: CSVVLQNYYEQYF
V gene: TRBV29-1
J gene: TRBJ2-7
D gene: -

CDR3 DNA: TGTGCCAGCAGCCCAGAGGCCAGGGGGTTGGAAAAACTGTTTTTT
CDR3 protein: CASSPEARGLEKLFF
V gene: TRBV27
J gene: TRBJ1-4
D gene: TRBD1

CDR3 DNA: TGTGCCAGCAGGAAGTCGAGCGGGAGCCCCCGTAGGGAGTACTTC
CDR3 protein: CASRKSSGSPRREYF
V gene: TRBV6-5
J gene: TRBJ2-5
D gene: TRBD2

CDR3 DNA: TGTGCCAGCAGCTGGGCCCGACTAGCCTACGAGCAGTACTTC
CDR3 protein: CASSWARLAYEQYF
V gene: TRBV7-9
J gene: TRBJ2-7
D gene: -

CDR3 DNA: TGTGCCAGCAGCGTAGGACTAGCGGGAGCAGAGACCCAGTACTTC
CDR3 protein: CASSVGLAGAETQYF
V gene: TRBV9
J gene: TRBJ2-5
D gene: TRBD2

CDR3 DNA: TGTGCCAGCAGCGTAGTAGCTAGCACAGATACGCAGTATTTT
CDR3 protein: CASSVVASTDTQYF
V gene: TRBV9
J gene: TRBJ2-3
D gene: -

CDR3 DNA: TGTGCCAGCAGCCCTGGAGGGCGGGCGGGCGGGACCGGGGAGCTGTTTTTT
CDR3 protein: CASSPGGRAGGTGELFF
V gene: TRBV7-3
J gene: TRBJ2-2
D gene: -

CDR3 DNA: TGCGCCAGCAGCTTGAGGCAGGGGGCAGACACGCAGTATTTT
CDR3 protein: CASSLRQGADTQYF
V gene: TRBV5-1
J gene: TRBJ2-3
D gene: TRBD1

CDR3 DNA: TGTGCCAGCAGTCCTCCCGGGACAGCCTTTTACGAGCAGTACTTC
CDR3 protein: CASSPPGTAFYEQYF
V gene: TRBV6-5
J gene: TRBJ2-7
D gene: TRBD1

CDR3 DNA: TGTGCCAGCAGCCCGGACTCCTATTCACCCCTCCACTTT
CDR3 protein: CASSPDSYSPLHF
V gene: TRBV7-8
J gene: TRBJ1-6
D gene: -

CDR3 DNA: TGTGCCAGCAGCATGACAGGGAACTATGGCTACACCTTC
CDR3 protein: CASSMTGNYGYTF
V gene: TRBV6-5
J gene: TRBJ1-2
D gene: TRBD1

CDR3 DNA: TGCGCCAGCAGCCAAGAGGAGGGGAATCAGCCCCAGCATTTT
CDR3 protein: CASSQEEGNQPQHF
V gene: TRBV4-1
J gene: TRBJ1-5
D gene: -

CDR3 DNA: TGTGCCTGGGGTCCGGGGGACAGGGTTCATGAAAAACTGTTTTTT
CDR3 protein: CAWGPGDRVHEKLFF
V gene: TRBV30
J gene: TRBJ1-4
D gene: TRBD1

CDR3 DNA: TGTGCCAGCAGTTATGACAGGAAGACTGAAGCTTTCTTT
CDR3 protein: CASSYDRKTEAFF
V gene: TRBV2
J gene: TRBJ1-1
D gene: -